These 23 T cell receptor beta chains were sequenced from one sample in a study of cytomegalovirus exposure and HLA in healthy donors. The study ran its PCR with 60 Vbeta and 13 Jbeta primers. TCRdb's table, derived via immunoSEQ multiplex PCR, lists solely in-frame clones and lacks some. Counted here are over 130,000 clones, more than 55% occurring once; the ten biggest clones make up 6.5%. The sequenced material came from PBMCs. The receptors here all came from a woman aged 55 to 70 in good health and CMV-seronegative.

A few counts support this clone. The genes are TRBV7-2 and TRBJ2-5; TRBD1 agrees at 9 bases. Germline values: CDR1 SGHTA, CDR2 FQGNSA. The CDR3 spans 15 residues. V lost 4 bases to trimming and J lost 4 bases; unmatched junction nucleotides: 7. The DNA of the CDR3 is TGTGCCAGCAGCTCACAGGGGGCCAGGGGAGAGACCCAGTACTTC. Encoded protein: CASSSQGARGETQYF.

V usage is TRBV5-1 and J usage is TRBJ2-1; 11 bases map to TRBD2. Per the germline V gene, CDR1 is SGHRS and CDR2 is YFSETQ. J was trimmed by 3 bases and V by 4 bases; bases with no gene match: 6. This CDR3 is built from 16 residues. CDR3 sequence: CASSLSGTSGYNEQFF. As DNA, the CDR3 is TGCGCCAGCAGCCTCTCTGGGACTAGCGGCTACAATGAGCAGTTCTTC.

In this sample, this clone turned up a few times. V usage is TRBV6-1 and J usage is TRBJ2-5; tentative D call: TRBD1 (6 bases). Germline V lookup: CDR1 MNHNS, CDR2 SASEGT. With 10 bases removed from V and 1 base from J, the gap between germline ends came to 16 bases. CDR3 length: 14 amino acids. The CDR3 loop is CATAPGHLQETQYF. The CDR3 region has the DNA TGTGCCACCGCCCCGGGACACCTCCAAGAGACCCAGTACTTC.

The chain couples TRBV7-3 to TRBJ2-3, with 10 positions matching TRBD2. Per germline, CDR1 SGHTA and CDR2 FQGTGA. J gave up 6 bases and V 5 bases, and 8 bases lay outside the gene matches. The CDR3 runs 15 residues. CDR3 DNA sequence: TGTGCCAGCAGCCCCCGGACTAGCGGTACCGATACGCAGTATTTT. Translated: CASSPRTSGTDTQYF.

The chain employs TRBV5-1 and TRBJ2-7, with TRBD1 identical over 9 bases. Germline loops: CDR1 SGHRS, CDR2 YFSETQ. There are 16 residues in the CDR3. Losses at the gene ends were 3 bases for V and 5 bases for J; bases not matched to a gene: 12. The DNA of the CDR3 is TGCGCCAGCAGCTCACAGGGGGCGCGGGGTCAGGACGAGCAGTACTTC. Translation gives CASSSQGARGQDEQYF.

This chain links TRBV6-1 with TRBJ2-7; 12 positions agree with TRBD2. This CDR3 has 18 amino acids. Trimming cost V 1 base and J 2 bases; bases outside gene matches: 9. CDR1 is MNHNS and CDR2 is SASEGT in the germline V gene. The CDR3 region is CASSEGTSGKVWAYEQYF. As DNA, the CDR3 is TGTGCCAGCAGTGAAGGGACTAGCGGGAAGGTTTGGGCCTACGAGCAGTACTTC.

The CDR3 DNA follows: TGTGCCAGCAGCTTCACAACCTACGAGCAGTACTTC. This codes for CASSFTTYEQYF. The V and J genes are TRBV5-6 and TRBJ2-7; D gene ambiguous. CDR1 and CDR2 from the germline V gene are SGHDT and YYEEEE. The CDR3 covers 12 residues. The ends were cut back, 2 bases at V and 2 bases at J, with 5 bases in the middle.

In regard to this clone: The junction and the germline gene differ at one end; a read error may be behind it. Other nucleotide sequences in the sample specify the same CDR3. The V gene is TRBV6-6, the J gene TRBJ2-5; 9 nucleotides line up with TRBD2. The CDR3 sequence is 15 residues long. The germline V gene encodes CDR1 MNHNY and CDR2 SVGAGI (reference sequence). CDR3 in DNA: TGTGCTAGCAGTCAGACTAGCGGCAGCGGAGAGACCCAGTACTTC. It specifies CASSQTSGSGETQYF.

This clone was counted a few times. This rearrangement joins TRBV9 to TRBJ2-2; D ambiguous. This CDR3 comprises 13 residues. CDR1 and CDR2 from the germline V gene are SGDLS and YYNGEE. V dropped 0 bases and J dropped 7 bases, with 7 bases sitting between them. This CDR3 is CASSVGAGGELFF. CDR3 nucleotide sequence: TGTGCCAGCAGCGTAGGGGCTGGCGGGGAGCTGTTTTTT.

The genes are TRBV2 and TRBJ2-5, with unresolved D. The CDR3 spans 14 residues. V dropped 6 bases and J dropped 2 bases, with 13 bases sitting between them. Germline CDR1 reads SNHLY; CDR2 reads FYNNEI. As DNA, the CDR3 is TGTGCCAGCAGGCCCCTAGGCGGTCAAGAGACCCAGTACTTC. It translates to CASRPLGGQETQYF. The full variable domain, in which reference TRBV2 and TRBJ2-5 provide the parts outside the CDR3, is EPEVTQTPSHQVTQMGQEVILRCVPISNHLYFYWYRQILGQKVEFLVSFYNNEISEKSEIFDDQFSVERPDGSNFTLKIRSTKLEDSAMYFCASRPLGGQETQYFGPGTRLLVL.

This sequence joins TRBV28 and TRBJ1-5, with a weak D call TRBD1 (5 bases). The CDR3 contains 13 residues. Trimming took off 5 bases at V and 3 bases at J, with 8 bases between the two ends. Germline lookup yields CDR1 MDHEN and CDR2 SYDVKM. The CDR3 sequence: CASSQGSNQPQHF. The DNA of the CDR3 is TGTGCCAGCAGTCAGGGATCCAATCAGCCCCAGCATTTT.

The rearrangement joins TRBV21-1 to TRBJ2-5; the table names TRBD2, a call not compared with the DNA. TRBV21-1 is a pseudogene locus. CDR3 length: 14 residues. The CDR3 is CARKTRRQIETQYF. In nucleotides, the CDR3 is TGTGCCAGAAAAACGAGGCGGCAGATAGAGACCCAGTACTTC.

This chain links TRBV5-8 with TRBJ2-5; TRBD1 might be the D (6 bases). Germline V CDR1 and CDR2: SGHTS, YDEGEE. Trimming cost V 0 bases and J 4 bases, with 16 bases left between them. The CDR3 covers 16 residues. In nucleotides, the CDR3 is TGTGCCAGCAGCTTGGGGGCCAAGGGGGTCTTAGAGACCCAGTACTTC. Its translation: CASSLGAKGVLETQYF. The whole variable domain, remainder taken from reference TRBV5-8 and TRBJ2-5, is EAGVTQSPTHLIKTRGQQATLRCSPISGHTSVYWYQQALGLGLQFLLWYDEGEERNRGNFPPRFSGRQFPNYSSELNVNALELEDSALYLCASSLGAKGVLETQYFGPGTRLLVL.

The chain has TRBV5-4 and TRBJ1-2; 8 bases are a match to TRBD1. With V trimmed by 3 bases and J by 4 bases, 8 bases remained unmatched. Germline V lookup: CDR1 SGHNT, CDR2 YYREEE (reference sequence). The CDR3 consists of 15 residues. CDR3 in DNA: TGTGCCAGCAGCTCCGGACAGGGAGATCTCTATGGCTACACCTTC. Protein: CASSSGQGDLYGYTF.

A word on this clone: Its ends do not fully match the called genes, so a read error is possible. This chain joins TRBV5-4 and TRBJ1-2; 7 positions agree with TRBD1. Germline CDR1 and CDR2: SGHNT and YYREEE (reference sequence). The CDR3 sequence is 13 residues long. The CDR3 DNA is TGTGCCAGCAGCTTGGCCGACAGGGTGAAGGCCCTCTTC. Translating gives CASSLADRVKALF.

This clone was seen only a few times. This CDR3 is also generated by other DNA sequences in the sample. V gene TRBV4-1 combines with J gene TRBJ1-4; 8 bases fit TRBD1. The length of the CDR3 is 14 residues. J gave up 8 bases and V 3 bases, and 5 bases lay outside the gene matches. Germline assignment: CDR1 MGHRA and CDR2 YSYEKL. The CDR3 reads CASSQDRVGEKLFF. DNA of the CDR3: TGCGCCAGCAGCCAGGACAGGGTAGGGGAAAAACTGTTTTTT.

The chain joins TRBV19 to TRBJ2-5; TRBD1 agrees at 7 bases. CDR3 size: 13 residues. Germline V CDR1 and CDR2: LNHDA, SQIVND (reference sequence). The junction had 5 bases not matched to a gene; V was cut back by 5 bases and J by 5 bases. This CDR3 is CASSRQGRETQYF. Written as DNA, the CDR3 is TGTGCCAGTAGTCGACAGGGTCGGGAGACCCAGTACTTC.

This chain joins TRBV5-4 and TRBJ1-2; TRBD1 matches at 7 bases. This CDR3 has 16 amino acids. The trim removed 6 bases at V and 0 bases at J, leaving 11 bases unmatched. Germline lookup yields CDR1 SGHNT and CDR2 YYREEE (reference sequence). In DNA form, the CDR3 reads TGTGCCAGCACCCTCCCCGGGACAGCTACTAACTATGGCTACACCTTC. Encoded protein: CASTLPGTATNYGYTF.

In this sample, this clone turned up once. V and J are TRBV11-2 and TRBJ1-4, with unresolved D. Germline V gives CDR1 SGHAT, CDR2 FQNNGV. Trimming took 5 bases from V and 5 from J, leaving 9 bases between them. The CDR3 consists of 13 residues. The CDR3 DNA follows: TGTGCCAGCAGCCGTCCGGGGAATGAAAAACTGTTTTTT. Protein: CASSRPGNEKLFF.

The rearrangement links TRBV7-3 to TRBJ1-6; D remains ambiguous. The CDR3 runs 15 residues. Germline loops: CDR1 SGHTA, CDR2 FQGTGA. Trimming left V 2 bases short and J 9 bases short, with 14 bases between. The CDR3 loop is CASSLGSGPTSPLHF. DNA for the CDR3: TGTGCCAGCAGCTTAGGTTCGGGTCCCACTTCACCCCTCCACTTT.

This chain uses TRBV12-2 with TRBJ2-5; TRBD2 is taken as the D call from the table, unchecked against the DNA. TRBV12-2 is a pseudogene. The CDR3 is 20 amino acids. The CDR3 reads CASRLVSASPSGGHQETQYF. CDR3 DNA: TGTGCAAGTCGCTTAGTGAGTGCCAGCCCTAGCGGGGGCCACCAAGAGACCCAGTACTTC.

Only a few counts were recorded for this clone. The chain uses TRBV4-1 and TRBJ1-3; D unresolved. Germline CDR1 reads MGHRA; CDR2 reads YSYEKL. CDR3 length: 15 residues. V shed 1 base and J shed 2 bases, with 9 bases lying between them. CDR3 nucleotide sequence: TGCGCCAGCAGCCAAGTCGTCGAGCCTGGAAACACCATATATTTT. Amino acid sequence: CASSQVVEPGNTIYF.

This clone appeared once. The genes are TRBV4-1 and TRBJ2-5; TRBD1 is a possible D gene (6 bases). The V end lost 0 bases, the J end lost 5 bases, and 10 bases lay between the germline ends. The CDR3 extends over 14 amino acids. Germline CDR1 reads MGHRA; CDR2 reads YSYEKL. In nucleotides, the CDR3 is TGCGCCAGCAGCCAAGAGGGGGCGGATGAGACCCAGTACTTC. This codes for CASSQEGADETQYF.